Sequencing of this T cell receptor (beta chain) was carried out in a study of CXCR3-negative and CXCR3-positive naive CD8 T cells. Broader study findings: For CXCR3-positive naive cells, TRB CDR3s were more hydrophobic than those of CXCR3-negative naive cells.

Germline V gene lookup returns CDR1 SGHAT and CDR2 FQNNGV. CDR3 length: 13 amino acids. It was by 5' RACE with UMI labels that the TRB cDNA libraries were prepared. Reprocessing the 5' RACE reads, TCRdb reports a single entry for every CDR3 protein and omits DNA. This table holds around 60,000 distinct CDR3 sequences. Comment on this clonotype: Its cognate antigen is unknown.

Sequencing input: naive CXCR3+ CD8+ T cells from blood. Subset noted: CD45RO-CCR7+CD27+CD95- naive CD8+ T cells expressing CXCR3 (TNR3+). The clonotype originates from a human donor in good health. Some clones in this sample may be carry-over from other donors' samples. This chain connects TRBV11-2 to TRBJ2-3. The CDR3 reads CAGRGLDTDTQYF.